This TCR beta chain is drawn from a study of shared clonotypes between healthy human individuals. Terminally differentiated effector memory CD45RA+ cells were left out of the naive CD8 fraction, which was CD45RO-negative and positively selected for CCR7. This CDR3 is built from 17 residues. V shed 6 bases and J 6 bases; nucleotides not matched to a gene: 16. Per germline, CDR1 SGHAT and CDR2 FQDESV (reference sequence). Study-wide results and limits: Among donors, the sharing of clonotypes was expected to be influenced by sequencing depth. Shared clonotypes across all four donors exceeded non-shared ones in generation probability.

The protocol was immunoSEQ multiplex PCR, while the TCRdb copy is restricted to in-frame clones and leaves out a portion. The sample lists approximately 1.9 million clones, over 85% seen once, with roughly 1.7% in the top ten. Comments on this clone: What it binds is not known.

The sequenced sample was naive CD8+ T cells from PBMCs. The sequence derives from a man aged 18-30 years in good health. Some clones in this sample may be carry-over from other donors' samples. The chain recombines TRBV11-1 with TRBJ2-2, with 7 bases lining up with TRBD1. The CDR3 nucleotides read TGTGCCAGCAGTTTTAACAGAGACAGGGTCCCCCCCGGGGAGCTGTTTTTT. Its translation: CASSFNRDRVPPGELFF. The complete variable domain, with remaining parts taken from reference TRBV11-1 and TRBJ2-2, reads EAEVAQSPRYKITEKSQAVAFWCDPISGHATLYWYRQILGQGPELLVQFQDESVVDDSQLPKDRFSAERLKGVDSTLKIQPAELGDSAMYLCASSFNRDRVPPGELFFGEGSRLTVL.